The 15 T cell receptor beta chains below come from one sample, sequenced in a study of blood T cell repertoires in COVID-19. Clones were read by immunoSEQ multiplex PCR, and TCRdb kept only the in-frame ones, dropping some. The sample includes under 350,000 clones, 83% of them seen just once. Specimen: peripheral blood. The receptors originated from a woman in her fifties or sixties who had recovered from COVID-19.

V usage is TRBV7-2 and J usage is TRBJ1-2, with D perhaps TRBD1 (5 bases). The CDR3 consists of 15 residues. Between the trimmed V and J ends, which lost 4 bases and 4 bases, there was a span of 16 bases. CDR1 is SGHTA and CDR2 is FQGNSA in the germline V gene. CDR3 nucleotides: TGTGCCAGCAGCTCTAGGGGAGGTGACATCTATGGCTACACCTTC. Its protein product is CASSSRGGDIYGYTF. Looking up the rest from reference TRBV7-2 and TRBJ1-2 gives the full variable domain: GAGVSQSPSNKVTEKGKDVELRCDPISGHTALYWYRQSLGQGLEFLIYFQGNSAPDKSGLPSDRFSAERTGGSVSTLTIQRTQQEDSAVYLCASSSRGGDIYGYTFGSGTRLTVV.

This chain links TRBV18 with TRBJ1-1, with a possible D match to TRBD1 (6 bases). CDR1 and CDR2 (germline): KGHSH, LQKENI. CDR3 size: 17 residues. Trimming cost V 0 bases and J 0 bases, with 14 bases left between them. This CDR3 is CASSPPSGGGMNTEAFF. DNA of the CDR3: TGTGCCAGCTCACCACCGTCGGGGGGCGGCATGAACACTGAAGCTTTCTTT.

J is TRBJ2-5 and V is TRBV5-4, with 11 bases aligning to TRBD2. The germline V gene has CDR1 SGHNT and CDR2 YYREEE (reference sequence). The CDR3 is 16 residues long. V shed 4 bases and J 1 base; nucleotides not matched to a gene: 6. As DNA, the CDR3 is TGTGCCAGCAGCCGGGGACTAGCGGCCCCCCAAGAGACCCAGTACTTC. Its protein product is CASSRGLAAPQETQYF.

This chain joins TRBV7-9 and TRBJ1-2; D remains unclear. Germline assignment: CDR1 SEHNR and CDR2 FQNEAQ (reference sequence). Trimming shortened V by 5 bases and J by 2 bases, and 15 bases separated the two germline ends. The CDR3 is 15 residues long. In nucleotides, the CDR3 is TGTGCCAGCAGCCGTATCGGGGAGTTAAACTATGGCTACACCTTC. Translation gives CASSRIGELNYGYTF.

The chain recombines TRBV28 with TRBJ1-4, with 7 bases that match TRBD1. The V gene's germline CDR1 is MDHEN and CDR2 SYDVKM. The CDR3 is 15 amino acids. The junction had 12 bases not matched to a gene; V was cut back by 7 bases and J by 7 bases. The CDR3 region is CASTMIDRASEKLFF. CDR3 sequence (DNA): TGTGCCAGCACTATGATAGACAGGGCATCTGAAAAACTGTTTTTT.

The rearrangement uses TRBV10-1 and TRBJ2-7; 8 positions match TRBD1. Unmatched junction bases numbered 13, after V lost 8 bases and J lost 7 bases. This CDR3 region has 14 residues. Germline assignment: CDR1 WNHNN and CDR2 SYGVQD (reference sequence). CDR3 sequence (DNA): TGCGCCAGCGGTTACGTAGACAGGGGTAAAGAGCAGTACTTC. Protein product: CASGYVDRGKEQYF.

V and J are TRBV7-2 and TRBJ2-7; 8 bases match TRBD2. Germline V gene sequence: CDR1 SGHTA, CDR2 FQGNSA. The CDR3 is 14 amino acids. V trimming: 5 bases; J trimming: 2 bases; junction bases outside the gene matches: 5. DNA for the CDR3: TGTGCCAGCAGCCTCCCGGGACTAGCCTACGAGCAGTACTTC. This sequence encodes CASSLPGLAYEQYF.

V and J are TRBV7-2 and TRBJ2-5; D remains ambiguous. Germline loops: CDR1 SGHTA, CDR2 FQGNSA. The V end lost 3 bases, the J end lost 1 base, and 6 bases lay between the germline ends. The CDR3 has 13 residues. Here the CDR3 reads CASSFALQETQYF. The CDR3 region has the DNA TGTGCCAGCAGCTTTGCGCTCCAAGAGACCCAGTACTTC.

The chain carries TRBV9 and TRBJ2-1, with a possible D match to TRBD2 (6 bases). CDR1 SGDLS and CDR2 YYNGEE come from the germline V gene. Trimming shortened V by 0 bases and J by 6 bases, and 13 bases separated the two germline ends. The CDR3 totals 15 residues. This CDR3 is CASSVEAGRGNEQFF. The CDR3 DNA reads TGTGCCAGCAGCGTAGAGGCGGGAAGGGGCAATGAGCAGTTCTTC.

Written as DNA, the CDR3 is TGTGCCAGCAGCGCCCTGACAGGGGTTGGGGAGACCCAGTACTTC. Protein: CASSALTGVGETQYF. V and J are TRBV5-8 and TRBJ2-5, with TRBD1 matching over 8 bases. This CDR3 contains 15 residues. The J segment lost 5 bases and the V segment lost 4 bases, leaving 10 bases of the junction unmatched. In germline, CDR1 is SGHTS, CDR2 YDEGEE.

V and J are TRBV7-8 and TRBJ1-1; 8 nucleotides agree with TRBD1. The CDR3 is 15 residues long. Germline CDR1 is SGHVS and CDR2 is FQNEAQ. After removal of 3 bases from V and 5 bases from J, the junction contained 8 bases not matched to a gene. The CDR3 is CASSLTSQGATEAFF. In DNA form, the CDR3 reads TGTGCCAGCAGCTTGACTAGCCAGGGGGCTACTGAAGCTTTCTTT.

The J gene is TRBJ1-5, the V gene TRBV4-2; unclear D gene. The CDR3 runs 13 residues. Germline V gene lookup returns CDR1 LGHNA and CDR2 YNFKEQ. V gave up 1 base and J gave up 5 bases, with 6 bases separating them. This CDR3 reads CASSQGEDQPQHF. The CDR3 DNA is TGTGCCAGCAGCCAAGGTGAGGATCAGCCCCAGCATTTT.

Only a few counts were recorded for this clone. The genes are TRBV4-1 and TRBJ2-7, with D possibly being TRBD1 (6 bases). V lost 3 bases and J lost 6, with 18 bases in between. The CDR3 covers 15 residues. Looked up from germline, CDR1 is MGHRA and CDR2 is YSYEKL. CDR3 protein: CASSQEGGPQLEQYF. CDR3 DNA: TGCGCCAGCAGCCAGGAAGGGGGTCCCCAACTCGAGCAGTACTTC.

Here the CDR3 DNA reads TGTGCCAGCAGTTACTCGACGGGGGGAGGAGATCCGGACACCGGGGAGCTGTTTTTT. The encoded protein is CASSYSTGGGDPDTGELFF. This chain connects TRBV6-2 or TRBV6-3 to TRBJ2-2; TRBD2 matches at 7 bases. Per germline, CDR1 MNHEY and CDR2 SVGEGT. The CDR3 sequence is 19 residues long. V lost 0 bases and J lost 3; bases outside the gene matches: 13.

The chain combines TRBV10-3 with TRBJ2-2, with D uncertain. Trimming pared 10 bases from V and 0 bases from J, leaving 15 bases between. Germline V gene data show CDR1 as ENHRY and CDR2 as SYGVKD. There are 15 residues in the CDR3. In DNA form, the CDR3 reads TGTGCCACCAGCCTGTCAGAAGCGAACACCGGGGAGCTGTTTTTT. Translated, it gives CATSLSEANTGELFF.